This T cell receptor (beta chain) derives from a study of somatic mutations in cytotoxic T cells in rheumatoid arthritis. Overall study context: Patient blood (30 ml EDTA) was taken immediately after diagnosis and before treatment. Study-wide results and limits: Just what the expanded CD8+ clones targeted, in terms of antigens, remained unknown. Neither rheumatoid arthritis patients nor age-matched healthy controls had significantly different CD8+ T-cell clonality from the other group.

The CDR3 is 15 residues long. The ends lost 4 bases at V and 2 bases at J; junction bases unmatched: 6. Germline V gene sequence: CDR1 LGHNA, CDR2 YSLEER. As processed by the authors: There were rare matches between patient CD8+ clones larger than 1% and published virus-specific TCRB sequences. Repertoires were generated with immunoSEQ multiplex PCR, while TCRdb's copy carries only in-frame clones and drops some. That table is the source of V, J and clone size, and D and trimming were worked out from the DNA. The table has 13,000 to 15,000 clones, 82% seen once. A word on this clone: Its antigen is still unknown.

Specimen: CD8+ T cells sorted from blood. This receptor was obtained from an adult with rheumatoid arthritis. The chain has TRBV4-3 and TRBJ1-2; 8 nucleotides align to TRBD1. The CDR3 is CASSRTGQANYGYTF. The CDR3 DNA follows: TGCGCCAGCAGCCGCACGGGACAGGCAAACTATGGCTACACCTTC.